The clone carrying this T cell receptor (beta chain) was recorded once. These data belong to a study of blood T cell repertoires in COVID-19. This study enrolled people aged 18 to 89 from around 26 US geographic areas. The recovered donors of Cohort 3 showed two negative PCRs, clearance, or symptom resolution. This table comes from immunoSEQ multiplex PCR, and its TCRdb copy is limited to in-frame clones, with some not included. The data contain 300,000 to 400,000 clones, over 75% of them singletons. This CDR3 is 13 amino acids long. The V gene lost 4 bases and the J gene lost 6 bases, with 12 bases spanning the gap. In germline, CDR1 is SGHRS, CDR2 YFSETQ.

This clonotype was obtained from a man aged 18-30 years who had recovered from COVID-19. The sample consisted of PBMCs or T cells enriched from blood (not recorded which). The chain is built from TRBV5-1 and TRBJ2-3; D may be TRBD2 (5 bases). CDR3 nucleotides: TGCGCCAGCAGCACACAAGCGGAGGATACGCAGTATTTT. Protein product: CASSTQAEDTQYF.